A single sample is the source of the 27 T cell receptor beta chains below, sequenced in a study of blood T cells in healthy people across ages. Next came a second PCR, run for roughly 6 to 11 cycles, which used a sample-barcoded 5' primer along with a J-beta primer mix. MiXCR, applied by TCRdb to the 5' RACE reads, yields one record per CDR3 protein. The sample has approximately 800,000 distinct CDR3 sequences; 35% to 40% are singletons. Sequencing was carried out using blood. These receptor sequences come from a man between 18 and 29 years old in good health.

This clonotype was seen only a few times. The CDR3 bases are TGCAGTGCTAGAAAGGAGAGAGACCCCTACAATGAGCAGTACTTC. It yields the protein CSARKERDPYNEQYF. The gene calls are TRBV20-1 and TRBJ2-1, with D unresolved. The end of the DNA aligns better with TRBJ2-7, so the J call may be wrong. This CDR3 contains 15 residues. Germline loops: CDR1 DFQATT, CDR2 SNEGSKA (reference sequence).

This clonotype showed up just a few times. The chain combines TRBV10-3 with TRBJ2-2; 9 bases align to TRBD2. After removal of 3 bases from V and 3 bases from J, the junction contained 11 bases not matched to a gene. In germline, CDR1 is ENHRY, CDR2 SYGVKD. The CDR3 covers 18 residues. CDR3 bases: TGTGCCATCAGTGACGCGCCTAGCGGGGTAATGGACACCGGGGAGCTGTTTTTT. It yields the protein CAISDAPSGVMDTGELFF.

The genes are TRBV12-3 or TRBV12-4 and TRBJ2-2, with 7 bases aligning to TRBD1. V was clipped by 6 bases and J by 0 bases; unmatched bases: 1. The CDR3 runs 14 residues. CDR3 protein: CASRQGPNTGELFF. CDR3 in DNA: TGTGCCAGCAGACAGGGGCCGAACACCGGGGAGCTGTTTTTT.

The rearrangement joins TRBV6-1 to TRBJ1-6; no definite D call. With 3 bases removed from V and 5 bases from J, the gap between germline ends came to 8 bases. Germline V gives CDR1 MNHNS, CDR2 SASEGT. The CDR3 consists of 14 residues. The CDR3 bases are TGTGCCAGCAGTGACCATCTCGATAATTCACCCCTCCACTTT. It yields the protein CASSDHLDNSPLHF.

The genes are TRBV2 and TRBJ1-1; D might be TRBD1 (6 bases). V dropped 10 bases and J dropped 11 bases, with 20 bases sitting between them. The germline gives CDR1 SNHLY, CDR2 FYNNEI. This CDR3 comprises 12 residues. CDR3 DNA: TGTGCCATTATAGGGGCACCCGGGGGCGCTTTCTTT. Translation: CAIIGAPGGAFF.

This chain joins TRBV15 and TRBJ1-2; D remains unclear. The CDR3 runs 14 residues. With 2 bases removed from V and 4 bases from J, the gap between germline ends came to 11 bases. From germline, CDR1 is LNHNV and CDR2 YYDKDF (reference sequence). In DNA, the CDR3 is TGTGCCACCAGCAGATTAAGGCCCAGCTATGGCTACACCTTC. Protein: CATSRLRPSYGYTF.

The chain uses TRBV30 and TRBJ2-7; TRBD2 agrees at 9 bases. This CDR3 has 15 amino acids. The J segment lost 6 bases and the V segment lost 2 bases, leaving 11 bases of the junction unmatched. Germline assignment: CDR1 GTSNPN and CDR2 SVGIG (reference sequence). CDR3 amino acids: CAWSTRLAVISEQYF. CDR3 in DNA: TGTGCCTGGAGTACCCGACTAGCGGTAATCAGCGAGCAGTACTTC.

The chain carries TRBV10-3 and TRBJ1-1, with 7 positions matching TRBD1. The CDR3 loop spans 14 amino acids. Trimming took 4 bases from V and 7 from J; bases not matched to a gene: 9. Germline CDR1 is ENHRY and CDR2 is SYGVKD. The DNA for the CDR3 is TGTGCCATCAGTGTTACCGGGACAGTGGATGAAGCTTTCTTT. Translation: CAISVTGTVDEAFF.

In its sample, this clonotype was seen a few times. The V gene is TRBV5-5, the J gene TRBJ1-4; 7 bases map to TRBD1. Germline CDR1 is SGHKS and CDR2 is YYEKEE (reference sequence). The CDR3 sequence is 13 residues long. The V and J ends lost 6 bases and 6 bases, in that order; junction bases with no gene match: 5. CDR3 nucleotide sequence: TGTGCCAGCAACGGCGGACAGGATGAAAAACTGTTTTTT. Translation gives CASNGGQDEKLFF.

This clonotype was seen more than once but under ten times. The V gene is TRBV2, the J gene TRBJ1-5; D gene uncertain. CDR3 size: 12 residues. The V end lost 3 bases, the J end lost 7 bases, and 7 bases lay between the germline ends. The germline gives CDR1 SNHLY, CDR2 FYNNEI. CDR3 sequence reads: CASSDDGQPQHF. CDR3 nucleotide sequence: TGTGCCAGCAGTGACGACGGCCAGCCCCAGCATTTT.

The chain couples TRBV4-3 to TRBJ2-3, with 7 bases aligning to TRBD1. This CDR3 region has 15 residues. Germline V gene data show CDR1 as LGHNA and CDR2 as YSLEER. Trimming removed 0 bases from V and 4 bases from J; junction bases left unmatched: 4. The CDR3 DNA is TGCGCCAGCAGCCAAGATCCCCAGGGGGCAGATACGCAGTATTTT. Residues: CASSQDPQGADTQYF.

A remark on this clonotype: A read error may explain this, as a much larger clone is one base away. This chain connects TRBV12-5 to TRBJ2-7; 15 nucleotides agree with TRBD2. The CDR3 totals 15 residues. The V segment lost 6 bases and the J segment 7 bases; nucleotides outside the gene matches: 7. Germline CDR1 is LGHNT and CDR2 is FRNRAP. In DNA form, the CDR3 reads TGTGCTAGTGGACCAGGACTAGCGGGGGGGCATGAGCAGTACTTC. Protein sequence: CASGPGLAGGHEQYF.

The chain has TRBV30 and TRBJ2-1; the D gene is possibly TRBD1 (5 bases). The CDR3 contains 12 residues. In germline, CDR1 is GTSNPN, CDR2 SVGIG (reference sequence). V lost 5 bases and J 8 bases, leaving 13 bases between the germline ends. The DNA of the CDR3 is TGTGCCTGGGGGCAGGGAACATATGAGCAGTTCTTC. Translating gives CAWGQGTYEQFF.

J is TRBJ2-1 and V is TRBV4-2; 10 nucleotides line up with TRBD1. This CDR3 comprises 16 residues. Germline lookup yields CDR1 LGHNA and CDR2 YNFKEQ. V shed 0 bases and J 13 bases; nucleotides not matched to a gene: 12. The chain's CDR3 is CASSQDWGQGYQTQFF. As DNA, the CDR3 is TGTGCCAGCAGCCAAGATTGGGGACAGGGGTATCAGACCCAGTTCTTC.

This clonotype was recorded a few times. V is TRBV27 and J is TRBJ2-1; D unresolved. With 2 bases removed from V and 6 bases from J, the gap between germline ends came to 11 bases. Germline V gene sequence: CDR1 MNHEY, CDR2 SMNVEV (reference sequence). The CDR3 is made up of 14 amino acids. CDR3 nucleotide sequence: TGTGCCAGCAGTTTAAACGGGCGCTCCAATGAGCAGTTCTTC. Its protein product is CASSLNGRSNEQFF.

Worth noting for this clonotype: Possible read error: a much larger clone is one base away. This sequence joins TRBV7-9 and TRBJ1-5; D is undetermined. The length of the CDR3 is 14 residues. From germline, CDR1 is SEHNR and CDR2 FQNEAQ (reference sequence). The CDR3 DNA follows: TGTGCCAGCAGCTTAGCCACGGGCAATCGGCCCCAGCATTTT. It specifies CASSLATGNRPQHF.

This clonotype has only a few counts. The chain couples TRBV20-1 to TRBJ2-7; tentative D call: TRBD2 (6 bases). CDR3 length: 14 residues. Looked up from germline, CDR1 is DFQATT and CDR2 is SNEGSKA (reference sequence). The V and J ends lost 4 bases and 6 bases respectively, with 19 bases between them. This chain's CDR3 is CSATESGAGIEQYF. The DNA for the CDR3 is TGCAGTGCTACGGAGAGTGGGGCGGGGATCGAGCAGTACTTC.

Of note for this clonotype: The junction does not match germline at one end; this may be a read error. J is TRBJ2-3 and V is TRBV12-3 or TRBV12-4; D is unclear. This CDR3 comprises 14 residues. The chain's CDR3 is CASSLGLRTDTEYF. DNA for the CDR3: TGTGCCAGCAGTTTAGGCTTACGCACAGATACGGAGTATTTT.

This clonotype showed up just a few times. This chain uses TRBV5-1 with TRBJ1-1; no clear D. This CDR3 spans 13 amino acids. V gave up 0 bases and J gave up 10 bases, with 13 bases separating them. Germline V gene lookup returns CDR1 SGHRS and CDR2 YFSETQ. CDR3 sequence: CASSLEIGNGAFF. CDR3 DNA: TGCGCCAGCAGCTTGGAGATTGGGAACGGAGCTTTCTTT.

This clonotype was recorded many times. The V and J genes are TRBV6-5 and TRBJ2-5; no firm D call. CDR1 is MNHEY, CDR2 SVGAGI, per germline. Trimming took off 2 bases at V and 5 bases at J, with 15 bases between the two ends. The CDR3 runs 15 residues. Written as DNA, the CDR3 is TGTGCCAGCAGTTACCGGCCGTCTAATGTGGAGACCCAGTACTTC. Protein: CASSYRPSNVETQYF.

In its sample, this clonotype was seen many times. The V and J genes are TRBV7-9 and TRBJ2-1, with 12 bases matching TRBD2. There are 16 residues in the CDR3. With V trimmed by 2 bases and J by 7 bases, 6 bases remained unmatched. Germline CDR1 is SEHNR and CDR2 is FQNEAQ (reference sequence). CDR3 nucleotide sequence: TGTGCCAGCAGCTTACTAGCGGGGGGGCTAGTAAATGAGCAGTTCTTC. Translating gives CASSLLAGGLVNEQFF.

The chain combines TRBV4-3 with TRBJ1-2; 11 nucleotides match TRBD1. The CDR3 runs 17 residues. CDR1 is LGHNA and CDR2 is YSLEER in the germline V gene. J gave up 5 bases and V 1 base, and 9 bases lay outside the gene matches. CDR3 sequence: CASSQGAGQGVLYGYTF. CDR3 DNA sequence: TGCGCCAGCAGCCAAGGGGCGGGACAGGGGGTTCTTTATGGCTACACCTTC.

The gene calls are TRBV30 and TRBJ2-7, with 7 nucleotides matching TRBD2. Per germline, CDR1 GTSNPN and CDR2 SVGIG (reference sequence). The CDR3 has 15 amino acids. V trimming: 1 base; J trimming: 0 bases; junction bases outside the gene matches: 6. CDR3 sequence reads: CAWSGSGTFSYEQYF. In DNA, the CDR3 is TGTGCCTGGAGTGGGAGCGGGACCTTCTCCTACGAGCAGTACTTC.

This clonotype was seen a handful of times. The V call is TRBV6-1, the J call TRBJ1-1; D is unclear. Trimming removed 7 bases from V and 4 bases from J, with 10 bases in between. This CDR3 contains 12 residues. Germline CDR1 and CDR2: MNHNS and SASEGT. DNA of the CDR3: TGTGCCAGCAATCGGCGGGGCACTGAAGCTTTCTTT. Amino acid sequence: CASNRRGTEAFF.

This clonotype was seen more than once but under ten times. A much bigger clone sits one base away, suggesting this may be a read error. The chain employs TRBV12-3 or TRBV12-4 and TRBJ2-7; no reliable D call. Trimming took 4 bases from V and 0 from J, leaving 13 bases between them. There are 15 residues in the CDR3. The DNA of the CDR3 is TGTGCCAGCAGTTCCCGGGTGAGTGTCTCCTACGAGCAGTACTTC. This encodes CASSSRVSVSYEQYF.

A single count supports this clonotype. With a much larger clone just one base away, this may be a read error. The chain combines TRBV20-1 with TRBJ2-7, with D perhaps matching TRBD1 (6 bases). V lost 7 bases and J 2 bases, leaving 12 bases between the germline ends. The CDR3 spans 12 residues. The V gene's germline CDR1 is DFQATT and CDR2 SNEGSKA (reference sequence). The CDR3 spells CSVGDIPYEQYF. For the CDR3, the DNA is TGCAGTGTAGGGGACATACCCTACGAGCAGTACTTC.

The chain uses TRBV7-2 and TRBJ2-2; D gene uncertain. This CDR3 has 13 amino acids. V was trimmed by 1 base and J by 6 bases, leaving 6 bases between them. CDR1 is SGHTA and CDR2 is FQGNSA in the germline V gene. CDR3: CASSLVLAGELFF. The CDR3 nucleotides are TGTGCCAGCAGCTTAGTGTTGGCCGGGGAGCTGTTTTTT.